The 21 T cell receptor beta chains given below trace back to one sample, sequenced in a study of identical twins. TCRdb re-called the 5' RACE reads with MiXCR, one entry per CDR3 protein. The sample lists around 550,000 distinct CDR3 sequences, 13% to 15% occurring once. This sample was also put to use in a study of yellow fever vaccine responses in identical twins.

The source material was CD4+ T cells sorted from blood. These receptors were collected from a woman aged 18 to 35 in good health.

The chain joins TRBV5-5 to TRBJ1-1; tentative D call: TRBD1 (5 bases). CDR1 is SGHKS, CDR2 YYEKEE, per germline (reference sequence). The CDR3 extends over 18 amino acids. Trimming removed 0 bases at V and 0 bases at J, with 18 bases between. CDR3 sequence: CASSLAGPRGGVNTEAFF. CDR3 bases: TGTGCCAGCAGCTTGGCCGGACCCCGGGGCGGGGTGAACACTGAAGCTTTCTTT.

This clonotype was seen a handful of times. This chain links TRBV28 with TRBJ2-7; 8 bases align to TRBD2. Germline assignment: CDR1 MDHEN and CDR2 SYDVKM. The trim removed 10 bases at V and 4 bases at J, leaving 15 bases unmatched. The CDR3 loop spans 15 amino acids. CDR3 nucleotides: TGTGCCATAACTACAACGAGAACTAGCGGATACGAGCAGTACTTC. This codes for CAITTTRTSGYEQYF.

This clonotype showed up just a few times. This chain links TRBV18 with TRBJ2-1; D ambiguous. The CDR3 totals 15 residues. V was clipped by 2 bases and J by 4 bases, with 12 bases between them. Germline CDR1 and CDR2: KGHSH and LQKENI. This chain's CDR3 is CASSPIGVTYNEQFF. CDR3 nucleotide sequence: TGTGCCAGCTCACCAATCGGAGTGACGTACAATGAGCAGTTCTTC.

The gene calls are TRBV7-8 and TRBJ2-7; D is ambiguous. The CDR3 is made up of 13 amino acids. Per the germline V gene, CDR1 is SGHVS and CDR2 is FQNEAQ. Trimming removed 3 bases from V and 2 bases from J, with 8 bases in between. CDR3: CASSFSRTYEQYV. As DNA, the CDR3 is TGTGCCAGCAGCTTCTCGCGGACCTACGAGCAGTACGTC.

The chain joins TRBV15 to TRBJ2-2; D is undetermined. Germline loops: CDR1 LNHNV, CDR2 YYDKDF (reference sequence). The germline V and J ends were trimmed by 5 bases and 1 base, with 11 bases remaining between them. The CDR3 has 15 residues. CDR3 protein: CATSPRARNTGELFF. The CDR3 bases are TGTGCCACCAGCCCCCGTGCCAGGAACACCGGGGAGCTGTTTTTT.

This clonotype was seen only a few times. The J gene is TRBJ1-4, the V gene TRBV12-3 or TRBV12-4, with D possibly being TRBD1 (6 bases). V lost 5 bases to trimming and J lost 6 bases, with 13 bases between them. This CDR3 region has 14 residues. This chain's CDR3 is CASSPRGDHEKLFF. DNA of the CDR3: TGTGCCAGCAGTCCCAGGGGAGATCATGAAAAACTGTTTTTT.

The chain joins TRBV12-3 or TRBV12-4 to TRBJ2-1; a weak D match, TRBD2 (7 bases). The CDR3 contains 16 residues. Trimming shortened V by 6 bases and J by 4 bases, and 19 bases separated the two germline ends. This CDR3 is CASSLMGGRSYNEQFF. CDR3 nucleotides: TGTGCCAGCAGCCTTATGGGGGGGCGTAGTTACAATGAGCAGTTCTTC.

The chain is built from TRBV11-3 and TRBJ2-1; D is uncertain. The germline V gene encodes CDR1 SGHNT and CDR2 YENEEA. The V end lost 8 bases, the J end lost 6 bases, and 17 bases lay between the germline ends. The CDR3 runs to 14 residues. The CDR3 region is CASGPVGPRNEQFF. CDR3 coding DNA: TGTGCCAGCGGCCCGGTAGGACCCCGCAATGAGCAGTTCTTC.

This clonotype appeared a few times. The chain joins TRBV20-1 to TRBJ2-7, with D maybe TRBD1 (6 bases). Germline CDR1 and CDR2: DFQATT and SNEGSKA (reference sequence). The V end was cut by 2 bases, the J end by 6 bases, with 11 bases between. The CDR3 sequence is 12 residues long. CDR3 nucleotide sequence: TGCAGTGCTAGAAAACAGGGATCCGAGCAGTACTTC. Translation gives CSARKQGSEQYF.

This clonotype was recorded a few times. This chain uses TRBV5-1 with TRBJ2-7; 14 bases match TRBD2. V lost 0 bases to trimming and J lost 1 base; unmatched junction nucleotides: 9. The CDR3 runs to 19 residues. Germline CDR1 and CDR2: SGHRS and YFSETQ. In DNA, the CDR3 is TGCGCCAGCAGCTTGGATCCTGGACTAGCGGGAGGTCGGTCCTACGAGCAGTACTTC. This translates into CASSLDPGLAGGRSYEQYF.

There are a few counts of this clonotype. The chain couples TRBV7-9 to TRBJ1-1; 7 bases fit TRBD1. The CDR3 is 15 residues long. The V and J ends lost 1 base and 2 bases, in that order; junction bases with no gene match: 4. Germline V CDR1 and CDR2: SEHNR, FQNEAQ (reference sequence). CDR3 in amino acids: CASSLGDRPNTEAFF. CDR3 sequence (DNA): TGTGCCAGCAGCTTAGGGGACAGACCAAACACTGAAGCTTTCTTT.

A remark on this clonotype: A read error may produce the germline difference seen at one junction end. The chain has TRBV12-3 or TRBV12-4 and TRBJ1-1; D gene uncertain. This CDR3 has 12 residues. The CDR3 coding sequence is TGTGCCAGCAGTGTTAGCTCAACTGCAGCTTTCTTT. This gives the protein CASSVSSTAAFF.

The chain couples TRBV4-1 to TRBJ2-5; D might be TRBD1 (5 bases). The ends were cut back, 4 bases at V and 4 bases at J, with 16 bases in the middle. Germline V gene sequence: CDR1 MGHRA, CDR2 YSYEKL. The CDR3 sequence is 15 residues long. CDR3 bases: TGCGCCAGCAGCCCTACATGGTGGGGCCCAGAGACCCAGTACTTC. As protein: CASSPTWWGPETQYF.

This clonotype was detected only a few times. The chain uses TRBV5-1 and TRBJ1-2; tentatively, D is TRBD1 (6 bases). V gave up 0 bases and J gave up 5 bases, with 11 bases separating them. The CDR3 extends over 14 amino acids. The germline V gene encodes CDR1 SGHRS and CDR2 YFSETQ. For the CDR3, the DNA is TGCGCCAGCAGCTTGGGGGCGGGACAATATGGCTACACCTTC. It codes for CASSLGAGQYGYTF.

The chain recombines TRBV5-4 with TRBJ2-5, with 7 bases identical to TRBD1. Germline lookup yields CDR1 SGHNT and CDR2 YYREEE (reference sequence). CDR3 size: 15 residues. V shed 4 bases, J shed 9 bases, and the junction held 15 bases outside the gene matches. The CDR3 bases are TGTGCCAGCAGCCCGGACAGGTTGGGGCCCGGGGCCCAGTACTTC. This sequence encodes CASSPDRLGPGAQYF. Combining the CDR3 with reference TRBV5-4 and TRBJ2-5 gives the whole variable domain ETGVTQSPTHLIKTRGQQVTLRCSSQSGHNTVSWYQQALGQGPQFIFQYYREEENGRGNFPPRFSGLQFPNYSSELNVNALELDDSALYLCASSPDRLGPGAQYFGPGTRLLVL.

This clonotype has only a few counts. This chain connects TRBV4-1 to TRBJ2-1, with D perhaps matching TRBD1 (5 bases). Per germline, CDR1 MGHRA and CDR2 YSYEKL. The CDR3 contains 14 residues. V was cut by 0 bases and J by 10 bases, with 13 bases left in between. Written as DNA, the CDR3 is TGCGCCAGCAGCCAAGATTTGAAGCAGGGAGAGCAGTTCTTC. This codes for CASSQDLKQGEQFF.

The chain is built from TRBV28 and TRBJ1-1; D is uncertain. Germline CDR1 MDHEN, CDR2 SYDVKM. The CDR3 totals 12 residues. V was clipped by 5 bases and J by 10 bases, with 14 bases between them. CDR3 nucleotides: TGTGCCAGCAGTCCAGCCTTGGAGGGAGCTTTCTTT. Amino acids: CASSPALEGAFF.

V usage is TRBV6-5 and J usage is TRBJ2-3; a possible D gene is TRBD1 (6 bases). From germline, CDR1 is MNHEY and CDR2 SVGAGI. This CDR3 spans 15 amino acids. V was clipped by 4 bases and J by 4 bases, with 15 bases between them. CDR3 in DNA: TGTGCCAGCAGTTCGGCAGGGGTCAGGGCAGATACGCAGTATTTT. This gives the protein CASSSAGVRADTQYF.

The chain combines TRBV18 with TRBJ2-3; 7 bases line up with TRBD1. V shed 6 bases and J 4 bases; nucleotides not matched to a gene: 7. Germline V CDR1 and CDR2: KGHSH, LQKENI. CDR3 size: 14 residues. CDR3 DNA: TGTGCCAGCTCCACCCCACAGGGGCCAGATACGCAGTATTTT. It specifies CASSTPQGPDTQYF.

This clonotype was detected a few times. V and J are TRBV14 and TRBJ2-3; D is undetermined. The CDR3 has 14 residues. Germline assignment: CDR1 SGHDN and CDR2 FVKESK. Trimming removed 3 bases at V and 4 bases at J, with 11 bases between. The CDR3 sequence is CASSHDRRADTQYF. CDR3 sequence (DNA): TGTGCCAGCAGCCACGACCGGCGAGCAGATACGCAGTATTTT.

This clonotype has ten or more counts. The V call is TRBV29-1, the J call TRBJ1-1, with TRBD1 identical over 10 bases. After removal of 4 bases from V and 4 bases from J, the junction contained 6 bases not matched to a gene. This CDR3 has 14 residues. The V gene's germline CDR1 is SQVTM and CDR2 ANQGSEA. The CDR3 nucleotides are TGCAGCGTTGGCGCCGGGACAGGGGCCACTGAAGCTTTCTTT. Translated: CSVGAGTGATEAFF.